The clone carrying this TCR beta chain occurred many times. Its specificity is unknown. This specimen comes from a study of T cell repertoires in cytomegalovirus infection. Overall study results and limits: Carriage of CMV together with the relevant HLA was identifiable through cumulative public TCR beta family frequency.

TCRdb recomputed calls from the reads with MiXCR, one row per CDR3 protein. Of about 250,000 distinct CDR3 sequences detected, around 6.4% appear once; the ten largest clones hold 6.5%. The sequenced material came from PBMCs. The source of this sequence is a human donor in good health (CMV status not recorded). Some clones in this sample may be carry-over from other donors' samples.

The CDR3 DNA reads TGTGCCAGCAGCTTTAGACAGGGGGCTGAGCCAGATACGCAGTATTTT. It specifies CASSFRQGAEPDTQYF. The chain carries TRBV11-2 and TRBJ2-3; 10 bases match TRBD1. There are 16 residues in the CDR3. CDR1 is SGHAT, CDR2 FQNNGV, per germline. The V segment lost 3 bases and the J segment 4 bases; nucleotides outside the gene matches: 7.